Following are 5 T cell receptor beta chains from one sample sequenced in a study of ipilimumab plus nivolumab after autologous stem cell transplantation. The table came from immunoSEQ multiplex PCR; TCRdb's copy has only in-frame clones and leaves some out. The sample includes approximately 14,000 clones, about four fifths of them seen just once. The source was PBMCs, collected in a trial of ipilimumab plus nivolumab as post-transplant consolidation. All receptors derive from a male donor with primary mediastinal lymphoma.

The genes are TRBV7-9 and TRBJ2-1; 8 nucleotides match TRBD2. This CDR3 is 15 amino acids long. Per the germline V gene, CDR1 is SEHNR and CDR2 is FQNEAQ (reference sequence). J lost 7 bases, V lost 5 bases, and 10 bases had no gene match. The CDR3 protein is CASSLWAVAGNEQFF. The CDR3 region has the DNA TGTGCCAGCAGCCTCTGGGCAGTAGCGGGAAATGAGCAGTTCTTC. The whole variable domain, remainder taken from reference TRBV7-9 and TRBJ2-1, is DTGVSQNPRHKITKRGQNVTFRCDPISEHNRLYWYRQTLGQGPEFLTYFQNEAQLEKSRLLSDRFSAERPKGSFSTLEIQRTEQGDSAMYLCASSLWAVAGNEQFFGPGTRLTVL.

A few counts support this clone. The J gene is TRBJ2-3, the V gene TRBV29-1, with D uncertain. V gave up 3 bases and J gave up 5 bases, with 12 bases separating them. Per germline, CDR1 SQVTM and CDR2 ANQGSEA. The length of the CDR3 is 13 residues. Here the CDR3 reads CSVDWTGVDTQYF. The DNA of the CDR3 is TGCAGCGTTGATTGGACGGGCGTAGATACGCAGTATTTT.

The table lists this clone with a few counts. The V and J genes are TRBV30 and TRBJ2-3; D uncertain. V dropped 7 bases and J dropped 2 bases, with 19 bases sitting between them. The CDR3 loop spans 15 amino acids. Germline V gene sequence: CDR1 GTSNPN, CDR2 SVGIG (reference sequence). The CDR3 spells CAYRALHPYTDTQYF. The CDR3 DNA follows: TGTGCCTACCGGGCCTTACATCCTTACACAGATACGCAGTATTTT.

The V gene is TRBV4-2, the J gene TRBJ2-2; TRBD1 matches at 8 bases. Germline loops: CDR1 LGHNA, CDR2 YNFKEQ. V lost 3 bases, J lost 9 bases, and 6 bases stayed unmatched. The CDR3 length is 14 residues. The CDR3 is CASSHEQGDRELFF. The CDR3 DNA is TGTGCCAGCAGCCACGAACAGGGGGACCGGGAGCTGTTTTTT.

The chain couples TRBV5-1 to TRBJ2-3; 7 bases align to TRBD2. Germline V gene lookup returns CDR1 SGHRS and CDR2 YFSETQ. Trimming at V came to 1 base and at J to 2 bases, leaving 7 bases not matched to a gene. The CDR3 contains 16 residues. The CDR3 sequence: CASSLLQGGTTDTQYF. CDR3 DNA: TGCGCCAGCAGCTTGTTGCAGGGAGGGACCACAGATACGCAGTATTTT.